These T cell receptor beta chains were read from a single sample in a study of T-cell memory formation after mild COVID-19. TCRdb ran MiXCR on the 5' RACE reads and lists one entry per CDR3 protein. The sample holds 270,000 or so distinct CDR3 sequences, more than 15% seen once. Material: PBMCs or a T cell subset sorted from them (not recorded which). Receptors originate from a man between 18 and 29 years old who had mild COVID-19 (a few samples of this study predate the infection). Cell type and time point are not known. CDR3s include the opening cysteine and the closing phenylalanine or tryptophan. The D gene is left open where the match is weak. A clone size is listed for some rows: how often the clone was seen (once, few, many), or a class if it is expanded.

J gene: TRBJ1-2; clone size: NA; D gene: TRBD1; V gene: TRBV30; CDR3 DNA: TGTGCCTGGAGGTTTCCAGGGGGAGACTATGGCTACACCTTC; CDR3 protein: CAWRFPGGDYGYTF
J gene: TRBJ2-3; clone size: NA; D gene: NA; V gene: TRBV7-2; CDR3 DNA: TGTGCCAGCACCCGTTACACAGATACGCAGTATTTT; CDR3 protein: CASTRYTDTQYF
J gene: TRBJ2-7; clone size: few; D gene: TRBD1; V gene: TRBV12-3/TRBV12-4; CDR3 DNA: TGTGCCAGCAGAGAAACACAGGGGGCCCTGGACTACGAGCAGTACTTC; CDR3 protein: CASRETQGALDYEQYF
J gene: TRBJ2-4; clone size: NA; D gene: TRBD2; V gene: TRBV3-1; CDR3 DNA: TGTGCCAGCAGCCAGATGGGACTAGCGGCCCATAAAAACATTCAGTACTTC; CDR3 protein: CASSQMGLAAHKNIQYF
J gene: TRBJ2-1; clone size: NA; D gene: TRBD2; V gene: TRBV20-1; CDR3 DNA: TGCAGTGCTAGAAGGCTAGCGGGGCCCTTGGGAGGCAATGAGCAGTTCTTC; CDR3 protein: CSARRLAGPLGGNEQFF
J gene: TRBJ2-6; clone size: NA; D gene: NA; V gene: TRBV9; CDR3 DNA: TGTGCCAGCAGCGTAAGAACAGCTGGGGCCAACGTCCTGACTTTC; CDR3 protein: CASSVRTAGANVLTF
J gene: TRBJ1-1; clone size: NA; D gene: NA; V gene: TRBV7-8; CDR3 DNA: TGTGCCAGCACCCCCGCCAGAGTTGTGAACACTGAAGCTTTCTTT; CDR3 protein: CASTPARVVNTEAFF
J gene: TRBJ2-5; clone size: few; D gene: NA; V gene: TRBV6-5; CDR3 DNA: TGTGCCAGCAGTTATGGGGCAGGAATGGGTAAAGAGACCCAGTACTTC; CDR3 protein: CASSYGAGMGKETQYF
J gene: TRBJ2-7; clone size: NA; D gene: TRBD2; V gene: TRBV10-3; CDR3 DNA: TGTGCCGTCGGGGGAGCGGGGGAGCAGTACTTC; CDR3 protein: CAVGGAGEQYF
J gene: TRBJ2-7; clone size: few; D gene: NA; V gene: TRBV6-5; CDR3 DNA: TGTGCCAGCAGGGGCGTGGCGGACCCGCCCTACGAGCAGTACTTC; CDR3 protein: CASRGVADPPYEQYF
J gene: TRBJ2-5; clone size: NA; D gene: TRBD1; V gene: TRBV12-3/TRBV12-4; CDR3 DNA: TGTGCCAGCAGTTGGGACAGGGGTTGGCAAGAGACCCAGTACTTC; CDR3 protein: CASSWDRGWQETQYF
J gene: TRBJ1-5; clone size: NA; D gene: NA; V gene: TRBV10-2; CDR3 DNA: TGCGCCAGTTCAGCTTCCCCTTCCCAGCCCCAGCATTTT; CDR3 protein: CASSASPSQPQHF
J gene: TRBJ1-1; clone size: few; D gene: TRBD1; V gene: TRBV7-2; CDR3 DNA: TGTGCCAGCAGCTCTCCAGGGGGCACTGAAGCTTTCTTT; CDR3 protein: CASSSPGGTEAFF
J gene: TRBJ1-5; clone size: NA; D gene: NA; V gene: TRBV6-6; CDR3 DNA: TGTGCCAGCAGGGCGGTCCCCGGAGATCAGCCCCAGCATTTT; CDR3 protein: CASRAVPGDQPQHF
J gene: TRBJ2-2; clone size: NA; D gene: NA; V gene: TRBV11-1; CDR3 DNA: TGTGCCAGCAGCTTAGTTACAGGGACCTTAACTGGGGAGCTGTTTTTT; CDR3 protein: CASSLVTGTLTGELFF
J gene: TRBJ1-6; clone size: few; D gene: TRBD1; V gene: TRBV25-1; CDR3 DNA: TGTGCCAGCAGTGGACAGGGCAATTCACCCCTCCACTTT; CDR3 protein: CASSGQGNSPLHF
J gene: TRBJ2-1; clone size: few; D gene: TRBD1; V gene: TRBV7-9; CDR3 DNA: TGTGCCAGCAGCGTACAGGGGGGAAGGAATGAGCAGTTCTTC; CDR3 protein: CASSVQGGRNEQFF
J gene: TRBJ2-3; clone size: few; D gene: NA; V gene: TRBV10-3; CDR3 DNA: TGTGCCATCAGTGCAGAGTCCTCGCGAGATACGCAGTATTTT; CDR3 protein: CAISAESSRDTQYF
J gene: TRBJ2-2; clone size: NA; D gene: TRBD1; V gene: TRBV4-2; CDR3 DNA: TGTGCCAGCAGCCGTGGGGACAGTTACACCGGGGAGCTGTTTTTT; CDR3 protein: CASSRGDSYTGELFF
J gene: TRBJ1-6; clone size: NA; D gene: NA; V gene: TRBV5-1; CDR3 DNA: TGCGCCAGCAGCTCGGGACTCAATAATTCACCCCTCCACTTT; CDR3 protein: CASSSGLNNSPLHF
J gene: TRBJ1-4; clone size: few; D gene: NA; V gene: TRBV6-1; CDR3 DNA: TGTGCCAGCAGTGGAGGGACAACCCCGGGCGAAAAACTGTTTTTT; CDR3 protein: CASSGGTTPGEKLFF
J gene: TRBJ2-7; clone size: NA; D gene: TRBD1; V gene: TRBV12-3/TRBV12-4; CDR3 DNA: TGTGCCAGCAGCCCAGGGACAGGGCTGAGCGAGCAGTACTTC; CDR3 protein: CASSPGTGLSEQYF
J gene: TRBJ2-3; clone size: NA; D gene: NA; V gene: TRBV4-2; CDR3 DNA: TGTGCCAGCAGCCAAGAGACCAGGAGCATTCCCACAGATACGCAGTATTTT; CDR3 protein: CASSQETRSIPTDTQYF
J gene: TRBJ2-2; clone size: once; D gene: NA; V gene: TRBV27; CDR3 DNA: TGTGCCAGCCGTCGGGGCCTAGGAGTCACCGGGGAGCTGTTTTTT; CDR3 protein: CASRRGLGVTGELFF
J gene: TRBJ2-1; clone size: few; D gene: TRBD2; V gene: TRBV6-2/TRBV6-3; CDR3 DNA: TGTGCCAGCAGTTACAGCGGGGCCTACAATGAGCAGTTCTTC; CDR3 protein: CASSYSGAYNEQFF
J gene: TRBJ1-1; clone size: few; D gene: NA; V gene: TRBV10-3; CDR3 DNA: TGTGCCATCAGTGAAGCGGGGGGGCGTACGGTTACTGAAGCTTTCTTT; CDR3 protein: CAISEAGGRTVTEAFF
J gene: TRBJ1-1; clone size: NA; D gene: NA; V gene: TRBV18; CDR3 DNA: TGTGCCAGCTCACCACGCGTCTTGGGGACGGACACTGAAGCTTTCTTT; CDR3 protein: CASSPRVLGTDTEAFF
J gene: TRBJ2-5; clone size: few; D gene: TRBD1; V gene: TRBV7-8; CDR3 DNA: TGTGCCAGCAGCCAACCGGGACAGGGCACGGAGACCCAGTACTTC; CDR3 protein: CASSQPGQGTETQYF
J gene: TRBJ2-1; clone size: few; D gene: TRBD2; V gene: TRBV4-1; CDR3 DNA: TGCGCCAGCAGCCGGAAGAGCAGCGGGGTCTACAATGAGCAGTTCTTC; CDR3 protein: CASSRKSSGVYNEQFF
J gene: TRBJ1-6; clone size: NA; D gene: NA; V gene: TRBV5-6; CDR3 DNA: TGTGCCAGCAGCCGGCCCGGACAAATGAGTTCACCCCTCCACTTT; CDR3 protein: CASSRPGQMSSPLHF
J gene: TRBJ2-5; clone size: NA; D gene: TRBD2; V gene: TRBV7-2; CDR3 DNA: TGTGCCAGCAGCTTAGGTCGACTAGCTTCCAGATCGGCCCAGTACTTC; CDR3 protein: CASSLGRLASRSAQYF
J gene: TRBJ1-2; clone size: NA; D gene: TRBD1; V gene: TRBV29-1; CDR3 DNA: TGCAGCGTCCTCCGGACAGGGGGGACGAACACCTTC; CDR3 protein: CSVLRTGGTNTF
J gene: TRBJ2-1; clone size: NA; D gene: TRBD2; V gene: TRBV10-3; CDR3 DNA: TGTGCCATCAGTTCAGCGGGGGGCTCATACAATGAGCAGTTCTTC; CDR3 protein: CAISSAGGSYNEQFF
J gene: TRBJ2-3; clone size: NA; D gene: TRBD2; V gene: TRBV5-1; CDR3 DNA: TGCGCCAGCAGTTCGACCGGACTAGCGGATACGCAGTATTTT; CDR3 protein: CASSSTGLADTQYF
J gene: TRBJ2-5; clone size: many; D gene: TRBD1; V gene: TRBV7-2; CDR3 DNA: TGTGCCAGCAGCCTGGGACAGACCTTTCAAGAGACCCAGTACTTC; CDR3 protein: CASSLGQTFQETQYF
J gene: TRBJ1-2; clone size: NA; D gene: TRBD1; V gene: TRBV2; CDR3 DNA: TGTGCCAGCAGTGACTTCGGACAGGGGAACTATGGCTACACCTTC; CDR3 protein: CASSDFGQGNYGYTF
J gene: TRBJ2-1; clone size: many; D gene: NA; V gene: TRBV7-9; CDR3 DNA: TGTGCCAGCAGCTTATTTTCCGGGGGGCCTTCAACTTACAATGAGCAGTTCTTC; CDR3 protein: CASSLFSGGPSTYNEQFF
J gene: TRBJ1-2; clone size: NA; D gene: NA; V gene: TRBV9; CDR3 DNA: TGTGCCAGCAGCGTAGCGCTCCCCCGGGCCGGCTACACCTTC; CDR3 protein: CASSVALPRAGYTF
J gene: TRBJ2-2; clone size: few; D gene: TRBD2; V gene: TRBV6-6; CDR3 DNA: TGTGCCAGCAGTTTCGTCGGACTAGCGGGGGGCCACCTTCCCACCGGGGAGCTGTTTTTT; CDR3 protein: CASSFVGLAGGHLPTGELFF
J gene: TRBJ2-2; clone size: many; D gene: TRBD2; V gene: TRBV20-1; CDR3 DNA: TGCAGTGCTAGAGATCCTAGCGGGGGGCACACCGGGGAGCTGTTTTTT; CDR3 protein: CSARDPSGGHTGELFF
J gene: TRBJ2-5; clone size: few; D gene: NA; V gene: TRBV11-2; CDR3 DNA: TGTGCCAGCAGCTCATCAGGGAACCAAGAGACCCAGTACTTC; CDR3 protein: CASSSSGNQETQYF
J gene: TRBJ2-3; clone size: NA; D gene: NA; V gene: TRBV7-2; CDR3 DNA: TGTGCCAGCAGCATTAAGGGGACAGATACGCAGTATTTT; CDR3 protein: CASSIKGTDTQYF
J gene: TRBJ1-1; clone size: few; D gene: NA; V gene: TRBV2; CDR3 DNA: TGTGCCAGCAGTGAGTGGGGAGGTATGACTGAAGCTTTCTTT; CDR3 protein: CASSEWGGMTEAFF
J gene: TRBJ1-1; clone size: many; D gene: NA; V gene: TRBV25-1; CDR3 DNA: TGTGCCAGCATCGGGAACACTGAAGCTTTCTTT; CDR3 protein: CASIGNTEAFF
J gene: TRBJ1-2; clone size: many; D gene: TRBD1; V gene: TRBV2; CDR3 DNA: TGTGCCAGCAGGGGACAGCAGACTAACTATGGCTACACCTTC; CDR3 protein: CASRGQQTNYGYTF
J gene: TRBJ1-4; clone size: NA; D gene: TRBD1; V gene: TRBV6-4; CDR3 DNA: TGTGCCAGCAGCGTCAACAGGGGCCTGGGTGAAAAACTGTTTTTT; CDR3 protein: CASSVNRGLGEKLFF
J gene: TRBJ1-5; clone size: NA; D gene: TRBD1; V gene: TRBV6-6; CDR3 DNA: TGTGCCAGCAGGGAACAGGGGGCGGGAAATCAGCCCCAGCATTTT; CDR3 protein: CASREQGAGNQPQHF
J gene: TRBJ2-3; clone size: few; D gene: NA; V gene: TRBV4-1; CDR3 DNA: TGCGCCAGCAGCCCCGTCCTCGGCACAGATACGCAGTATTTT; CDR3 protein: CASSPVLGTDTQYF
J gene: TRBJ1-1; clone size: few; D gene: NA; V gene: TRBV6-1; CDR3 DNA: TGTGCCAGCAGTGGGTTGGGGCCCGAAGCTTTCTTT; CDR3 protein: CASSGLGPEAFF
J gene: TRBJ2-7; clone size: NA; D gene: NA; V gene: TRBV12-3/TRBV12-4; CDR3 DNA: TGTGCCAGCAGTTTCCTCAAGGGGGAAGGGAGATACGAGCAGTACTTC; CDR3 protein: CASSFLKGEGRYEQYF
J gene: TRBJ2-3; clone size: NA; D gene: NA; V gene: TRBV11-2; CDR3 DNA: TGTGCCAGCAGCTTAGTGGGGTGGTGGGGACCGGCGGATACGCAGTATTTT; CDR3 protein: CASSLVGWWGPADTQYF
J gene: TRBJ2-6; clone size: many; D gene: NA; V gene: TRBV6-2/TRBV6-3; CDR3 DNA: TGTGCCAGCAGTTACAGACAGTCTGGGGCCAACGTCCTGACTTTC; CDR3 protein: CASSYRQSGANVLTF
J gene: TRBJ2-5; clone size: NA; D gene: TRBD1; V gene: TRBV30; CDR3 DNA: TGTGCCTGGAGTGAGGGACCGGGACAGGGAGAGACCCAGTACTTC; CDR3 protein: CAWSEGPGQGETQYF
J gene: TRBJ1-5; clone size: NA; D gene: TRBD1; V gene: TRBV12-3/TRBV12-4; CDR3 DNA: TGTGCCAGCAGACGGACAGGGAATCAGCCCCAGCATTTT; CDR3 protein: CASRRTGNQPQHF
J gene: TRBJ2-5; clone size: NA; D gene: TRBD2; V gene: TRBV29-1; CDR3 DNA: TGCAGCGTTGGGGGGGGATCGGAGACCCAGTACTTC; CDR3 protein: CSVGGGSETQYF
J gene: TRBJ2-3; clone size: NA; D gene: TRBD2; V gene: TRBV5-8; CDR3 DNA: TGTGCCAGCAGCCTAGGGACTAGCGGGGGCACAGATACGCAGTATTTT; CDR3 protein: CASSLGTSGGTDTQYF
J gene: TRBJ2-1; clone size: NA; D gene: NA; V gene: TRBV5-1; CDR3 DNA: TGCGCCAGCAGCTTGGAAGGGTCACCCCTCAATGAGCAGTTCTTC; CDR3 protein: CASSLEGSPLNEQFF
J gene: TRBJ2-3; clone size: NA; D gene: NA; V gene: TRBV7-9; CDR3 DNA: TGTGCCAGCAGCTCCGGAAAGGACGGGGATCTCACAGATACGCAGTATTTT; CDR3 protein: CASSSGKDGDLTDTQYF